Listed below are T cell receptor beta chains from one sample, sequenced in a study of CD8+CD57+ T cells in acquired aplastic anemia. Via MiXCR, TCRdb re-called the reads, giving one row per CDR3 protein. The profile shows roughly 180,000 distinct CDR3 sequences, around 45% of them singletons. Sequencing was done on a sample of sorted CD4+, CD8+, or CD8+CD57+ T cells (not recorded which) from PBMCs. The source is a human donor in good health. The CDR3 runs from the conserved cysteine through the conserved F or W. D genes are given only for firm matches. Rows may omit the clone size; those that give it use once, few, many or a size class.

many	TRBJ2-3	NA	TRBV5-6	CASSLVGVKRGTDTQYF	TGTGCCAGCAGCTTGGTGGGGGTTAAAAGGGGCACAGATACGCAGTATTTT
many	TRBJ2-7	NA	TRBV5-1	CASSPGTPSYEQYF	TGCGCCAGCAGCCCCGGGACACCTTCCTACGAGCAGTACTTC
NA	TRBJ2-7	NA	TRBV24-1	CATSVASGEQYF	TGTGCCACCAGTGTAGCGTCTGGCGAGCAGTACTTC
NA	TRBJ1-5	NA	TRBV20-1	CSARSGVGQPQHF	TGCAGTGCTAGAAGCGGGGTCGGACAGCCCCAGCATTTT
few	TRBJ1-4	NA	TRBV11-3	CASSFGQIGAGEKLFF	TGTGCCAGCAGCTTTGGACAGATCGGGGCGGGGGAAAAACTGTTTTTT
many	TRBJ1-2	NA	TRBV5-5	CASSARDLRWGYTF	TGTGCCAGCAGCGCCCGGGACCTGAGGTGGGGCTACACCTTC
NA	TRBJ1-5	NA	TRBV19	CASRTHRDSNQPQHF	TGTGCCAGTAGGACTCACAGGGATAGCAATCAGCCCCAGCATTTT
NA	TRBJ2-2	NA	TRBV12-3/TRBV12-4	CASRPETTAAGELFF	TGTGCCAGCAGGCCCGAGACTACGGCGGCCGGGGAGCTGTTTTTT
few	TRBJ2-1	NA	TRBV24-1	CATSDHGNEQFF	TGTGCCACCAGTGATCACGGGAATGAGCAGTTCTTC
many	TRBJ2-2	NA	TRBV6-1	CASSLDNTGELFF	TGTGCCAGCAGCCTGGACAACACCGGGGAGCTGTTTTTT
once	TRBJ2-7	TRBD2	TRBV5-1	CASSLVSGSSYEQYF	TGCGCCAGCAGCTTGGTTAGCGGGAGCTCCTACGAGCAGTACTTC
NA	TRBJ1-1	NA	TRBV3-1	CATSFGRNTEAFF	TGTGCCACCTCATTCGGGAGAAACACTGAAGCTTTCTTT
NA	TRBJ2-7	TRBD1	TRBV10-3	CAIGATGVSYEQYF	TGTGCCATCGGCGCGACAGGGGTGAGCTACGAGCAGTACTTC
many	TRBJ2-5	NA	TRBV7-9	CASNLDPPASQYF	TGTGCCAGCAACCTCGACCCCCCAGCGTCCCAGTACTTC
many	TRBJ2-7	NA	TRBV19	CASSKESSYEQYF	TGTGCCAGTAGTAAGGAGAGCTCCTACGAGCAGTACTTC
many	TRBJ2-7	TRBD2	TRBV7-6	CASSTGGGFAYEQYF	TGTGCCAGCAGCACGGGAGGGGGGTTTGCCTACGAGCAGTACTTC
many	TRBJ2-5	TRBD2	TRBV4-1	CASSQVAGGSQETQYF	TGCGCCAGCAGCCAAGTTGCGGGAGGCTCCCAAGAGACCCAGTACTTC
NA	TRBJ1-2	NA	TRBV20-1	CSATGHQESYGYTF	TGCAGTGCAACGGGACACCAAGAGTCCTATGGCTACACCTTC
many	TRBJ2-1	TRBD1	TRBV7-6	CASSRTGSYNEQFF	TGTGCCAGCAGCCGGACAGGGAGTTACAATGAGCAGTTCTTC
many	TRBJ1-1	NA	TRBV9	CASSVDGEAFF	TGTGCCAGCAGCGTGGACGGTGAAGCTTTCTTT
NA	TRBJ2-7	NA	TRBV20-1	CSARFQGSSEQYF	TGCAGTGCTAGATTTCAGGGATCTAGCGAGCAGTACTTC
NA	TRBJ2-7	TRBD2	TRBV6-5	CAGSYSSGGTYEQYF	TGTGCCGGCAGTTACTCTAGCGGGGGGACGTACGAGCAGTACTTC
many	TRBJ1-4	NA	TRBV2	CASSESGSTYNEKLFF	TGTGCCAGCAGTGAGTCGGGTTCGACCTATAATGAAAAACTGTTTTTT
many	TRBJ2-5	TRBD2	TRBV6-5	CASSYSSSGRARLETQYF	TGTGCCAGCAGTTACTCGTCTAGCGGGAGGGCCAGGCTGGAGACCCAGTACTTC
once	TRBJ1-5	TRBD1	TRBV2	CASIRTGSGETQHF	TGTGCCAGCATCCGGACAGGGAGTGGGGAGACCCAGCATTTT
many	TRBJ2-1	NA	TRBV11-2	CASSLYDSVGLLGDQQFF	TGTGCCAGCAGCTTATATGATAGCGTAGGCCTCCTGGGGGATCAGCAGTTCTTC
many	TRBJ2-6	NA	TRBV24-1	CATSDHQPDSRSGANVLTF	TGTGCCACCAGTGATCACCAACCAGACAGTCGCTCTGGGGCCAACGTCCTGACTTTC
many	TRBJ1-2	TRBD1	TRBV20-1	CSARSDRDYGYTF	TGCAGTGCTAGATCGGACAGGGACTATGGCTACACCTTC
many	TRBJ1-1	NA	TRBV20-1	CSARDRGSPNGTEAFF	TGCAGTGCTAGAGATAGGGGGAGTCCTAACGGCACTGAAGCTTTCTTT
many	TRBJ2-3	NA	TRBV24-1	CATSDPFASTDTQYF	TGTGCCACCAGTGATCCGTTCGCTAGCACAGATACGCAGTATTTT
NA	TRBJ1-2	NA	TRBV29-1	CSLDLSAVSGYTF	TGCAGCTTGGATCTTTCCGCGGTATCGGGCTACACCTTC
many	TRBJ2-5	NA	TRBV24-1	CATSDAALETQYF	TGTGCCACCAGTGATGCCGCCCTCGAGACCCAGTACTTC
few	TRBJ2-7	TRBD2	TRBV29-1	CSVVSSGSDEQYF	TGCAGCGTTGTATCGAGCGGGAGTGACGAGCAGTACTTC
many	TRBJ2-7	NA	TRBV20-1	CSARDLLTSYEQYF	TGCAGTGCTAGAGATTTACTGACATCCTACGAGCAGTACTTC
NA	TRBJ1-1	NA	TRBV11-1	CASSLPIAGLNTEAFF	TGTGCCAGCAGCCTCCCAATAGCTGGTCTGAACACTGAAGCTTTCTTT
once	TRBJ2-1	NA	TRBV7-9	CASSQRDLEQFF	TGTGCCAGCAGCCAACGAGACCTCGAGCAGTTCTTC
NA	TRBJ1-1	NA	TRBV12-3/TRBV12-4	CASSLRRANTEAFF	TGTGCCAGCAGTTTACGCAGGGCTAACACTGAAGCTTTCTTT
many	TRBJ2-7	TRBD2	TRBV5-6	CASTLGGVSYEQYF	TGTGCCAGCACCCTCGGGGGGGTCTCCTACGAGCAGTACTTC
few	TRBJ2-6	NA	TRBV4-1	CASSQDLEWEIRIVGANVLTF	TGCGCCAGCAGCCAAGATTTGGAATGGGAAATTCGGATTGTTGGGGCCAACGTCCTGACTTTC
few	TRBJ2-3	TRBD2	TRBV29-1	CSVEASGRGGGTDTQYF	TGCAGCGTGGAAGCTAGCGGGAGAGGGGGAGGCACAGATACGCAGTATTTT
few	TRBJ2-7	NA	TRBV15	CATSREASVEQYF	TGTGCCACCAGCAGAGAGGCTTCGGTCGAGCAGTACTTC